This TCR beta chain was observed in a study of CD8+ T cells in alopecia areata (dated by TCRdb to 2016 to 2019). With regard to the full study: The treated patients, all with moderate-to-severe alopecia areata, were enrolled in an open-label pilot trial of oral tofacitinib given at 5 to 10 mg twice daily. Tofacitinib was administered for 6 to 18 months, and 6 months of follow-up off drug were then conducted to assess delayed response and recurrence. The SALT score, which quantifies the percentage of affected scalp surface area, was used to measure disease severity in treated patients. In both human patients and the C3H/HeJ mouse model, the study applied high-throughput TCRbeta sequencing to look at T cell clonal expansion in alopecia areata. Scalp tissue and sorted CD4+ and CD8+ peripheral blood T cells from patchy and totalis/universalis alopecia areata patients and from healthy controls were covered by human TCRbeta sequencing. Biopsies were taken from tofacitinib-treated patients at baseline and at 4 and 24 weeks of treatment, and a later scalp biopsy was taken in several of the tofacitinib-treated patients. Scalp clonality was compared among normal scalp (n=4), patchy alopecia areata scalp (n=8), and alopecia totalis/universalis scalp (n=8). The RNA source kit depended on sample type: the PAXgene miRNA kit for fixed scalp, the miRNeasy kit for PBMCs, and the RNeasy kit for mouse skin. immunoSEQ multiplex PCR using 35 Vbeta forward primers and 13 Jbeta reverse primers was used to amplify TCRbeta CDR3 regions. Study-wide findings and limitations: Because the treated cohort was small and included a single nonresponder, larger studies are needed to assess links between baseline CD8+ expansion and response. Scalp TCR repertoire analysis is complicated because resident alphabeta T cells in normal human skin are also sequenced, whereas mouse skin is dominated by gammadelta T cells. Tofacitinib significantly lowered scalp clonality and the number of expanded CD8+ clones among the top 100 scalp clones. Compared with normal scalp, lesional scalp, particularly in alopecia totalis/universalis, had higher clonality and more expanded CD8+ clones, which suggests antigenic drive. TCR sequences shared between patients were less clear than in mice, possibly partly because of HLA diversity in the patient population. Many expanded lesional clones persisted in scalp and blood during tofacitinib treatment, which may partly explain relapse after stopping treatment.

In light of the paper, this sample's time point label describes: around 22 weeks on oral tofacitinib. Taken with the paper, the label for treatment or condition translates to: oral pan-JAK inhibitor, 5-10 mg twice daily. From alopecia areata patients, peripheral blood was collected along with lesional scalp punch biopsies. PBMCs were isolated by density centrifugation and stained for CD3, CD4 and CD8, and CD4+ and CD8+ T cells were sorted on a FACSAria. Of note for this clone: Its antigen remains undetermined. Nothing much larger sits one base from this clone, and base qualities are not available.

Library construction relied on the immunoSEQ multiplex PCR assay. To provide template for TCR sequencing, every sample had RNA extracted and reverse transcribed into cDNA. SuperScript III was used to make first-strand cDNA, primed with a 2:1 mix of oligo-dT and random hexamers. A synthetic immune receptor repertoire was used to gauge amplification bias, and whatever bias remained was removed computationally. The source study handled its data this way. Raw reads were preprocessed for error removal, and CDR3 was defined according to IMGT conventions as running from the conserved cysteine to phenylalanine. Clonality was calculated as 1 minus Shannon entropy normalized by log2 of the number of productive unique TCRs. Whether scalp clones were CD4 or CD8 was inferred by matching scalp TCRbeta sequences against CD4 and CD8 repertoires sorted from blood. The table comes from immuneACCESS by way of TCRdb, which keeps in-frame sequences with V and J called. Part of the clones is missing from these tables; in studies checked, under half for an unresolved V gene and the rest for unknown reasons. The V and J calls and clone size were taken over from that table, and D and trimming were inferred from the DNA. The sample table lists about 280,000 clones, roughly 60% of them with a count of one. The top ten constitute approximately 1.7% of the sample.

CDR1 SGHAT and CDR2 FQNNGV were looked up in the germline V gene. Relative to germline, V is missing 3 bases and J is missing 6 bases, with 9 bases of the junction outside any gene match. Including the terminal cysteine and phenylalanine, the CDR3 comprises 16 residues. Only the CDR3 DNA stays, 48 bases, in frame from base 1. Sequenced material: CD4+ T cells sorted from blood, taken at week 24, from a patient treated with tofacitinib. The receptor was derived from a human donor with alopecia areata. The V and J genes are TRBV11-2 and TRBJ2-1, with 9 bases matching TRBD2. The DNA sequence is as follows: TGTGCCAGCAGCTTCTTGGCTCTAGCGGGGCCCAATGAGCAGTTCTTC. This sequence encodes CASSFLALAGPNEQFF.